This T cell receptor (beta chain) appears in the sequencing data of a study of CD8+ T cells in alopecia areata. Whole-study context: At a dose of 5 to 10 mg twice daily, oral tofacitinib was given to treated patients. It was 6 to 18 months of tofacitinib, and then there were 6 months off drug. Points from the study as a whole: Expanded CD8+ clones among the top 100, as well as scalp clonality, were significantly decreased by tofacitinib.

As regards this clone: Its matching antigen is unknown.

Extracted RNA was reverse transcribed into cDNA, the sequencing template. Data came from immunoSEQ multiplex PCR; TCRdb stores just in-frame clones and leaves some out. Of some 190,000 clones listed, more than 50% are singletons. This sample's treatment: oral pan-JAK inhibitor, 5-10 mg twice daily. This clonotype was obtained from a human donor with alopecia areata. This material consisted of CD4+ T cells sorted from blood, taken at week 24, from a patient treated with tofacitinib.

For the CDR3, the DNA is TGTGCCTGGAGCCCCGGGGCGAACACCGGGGAGCTGTTTTTT. Its translation: CAWSPGANTGELFF. V is TRBV30 and J is TRBJ2-2; tentative D call: TRBD2 (5 bases). Trimming removed 3 bases at V and 0 bases at J, with 8 bases between. The CDR3 length is 14 residues. Germline CDR1 GTSNPN, CDR2 SVGIG (reference sequence).